Shown below are 9 T cell receptor beta chains from a single sample sequenced in a study of T cell responses to AZD1222 COVID-19 vaccine. Using immunoSEQ multiplex PCR, the repertoire was profiled, and TCRdb retains in-frame clones only, with some absent. Among roughly 70,000 clones listed, roughly 85% were seen once. Specimen: peripheral blood, collected on day 0 of AZD1222 vaccination. Source of these receptors: an adult in good health.

This clone has only a few counts. V is TRBV5-1 and J is TRBJ1-1, with D unresolved. The germline CDR1 and CDR2 sequences are SGHRS and YFSETQ. Trimming pared 4 bases from V and 7 bases from J, leaving 14 bases between. This CDR3 has 13 amino acids. The CDR3 DNA sequence: TGCGCCAGCAGCCCTGACCTGGGGATTGAAGCTTTCTTT. Encoded protein: CASSPDLGIEAFF.

The chain employs TRBV19 and TRBJ1-5, with a weak D call TRBD1 (5 bases). The V gene's germline CDR1 is LNHDA and CDR2 SQIVND (reference sequence). The CDR3 loop spans 14 amino acids. Trimming shortened V by 10 bases and J by 1 base, and 14 bases separated the two germline ends. DNA of the CDR3: TGTGCCACTCGGGACGGGGCAAGCAATCAGCCCCAGCATTTT. Amino acid sequence: CATRDGASNQPQHF.

The chain couples TRBV12-5 to TRBJ1-2; D gene uncertain. CDR3 length: 12 residues. In germline, CDR1 is LGHNT, CDR2 FRNRAP. Trimming removed 0 bases from V and 6 bases from J, with 5 bases in between. CDR3 coding DNA: TGTGCTAGTGGTTTGGTACCCCATGGCTACACCTTC. Translated, it gives CASGLVPHGYTF.

CDR3 DNA: TGTGCCAGCAGCTGGGGGTACGAGCAGTACTTC. Amino acid sequence: CASSWGYEQYF. The chain combines TRBV7-9 with TRBJ2-7, with D perhaps being TRBD1 or TRBD2 (5 bases each). From germline, CDR1 is SEHNR and CDR2 FQNEAQ (reference sequence). Deletions cut 4 bases from V and 4 bases from J, with 5 bases between. The CDR3 runs 11 residues.

The gene calls are TRBV6-5 and TRBJ1-4; D remains unclear. Germline loops: CDR1 MNHEY, CDR2 SVGAGI. CDR3 length equals 14 residues. V was clipped by 4 bases and J by 6 bases, with 12 bases between them. CDR3 region: CASSSWPRDEKLFF. CDR3 nucleotides: TGTGCCAGCAGTTCATGGCCTCGAGATGAAAAACTGTTTTTT.

The chain uses TRBV5-5 and TRBJ1-2; 9 bases align to TRBD1. V gave up 3 bases and J gave up 7 bases; unmatched junction bases: 7. Germline CDR1 SGHKS, CDR2 YYEKEE (reference sequence). The CDR3 runs to 14 residues. CDR3: CASSSPGQGSGYTF. CDR3 nucleotide sequence: TGTGCCAGCAGCTCCCCGGGACAGGGAAGTGGCTACACCTTC.

The chain combines TRBV7-9 with TRBJ2-7; D is uncertain. Germline CDR1 SEHNR, CDR2 FQNEAQ (reference sequence). The CDR3 length is 13 residues. V lost 4 bases, J lost 6 bases, and 13 bases lay in between. The CDR3 DNA is TGTGCCAGCAGCTCTATTATACTACGCGAGCAGTACTTC. Residues: CASSSIILREQYF.

The CDR3 coding sequence is TGCGCCAGCAGCTTGGAGTCTAGCGGACTCTACGAGCAGTACTTC. This encodes CASSLESSGLYEQYF. The rearrangement uses TRBV5-1 and TRBJ2-7; 7 nucleotides agree with TRBD2. CDR3 length equals 15 residues. With V trimmed by 0 bases and J by 3 bases, 6 bases remained unmatched. Germline V CDR1 and CDR2: SGHRS, YFSETQ.

The gene calls are TRBV19 and TRBJ2-7; 7 bases agree with TRBD2. The V segment lost 11 bases and the J segment 4 bases; nucleotides outside the gene matches: 11. Germline CDR1 is LNHDA and CDR2 is SQIVND (reference sequence). CDR3 length: 13 amino acids. The CDR3 here is CAGQPGLLYEQYF. CDR3 sequence (DNA): TGTGCCGGCCAACCGGGACTACTATACGAGCAGTACTTC.